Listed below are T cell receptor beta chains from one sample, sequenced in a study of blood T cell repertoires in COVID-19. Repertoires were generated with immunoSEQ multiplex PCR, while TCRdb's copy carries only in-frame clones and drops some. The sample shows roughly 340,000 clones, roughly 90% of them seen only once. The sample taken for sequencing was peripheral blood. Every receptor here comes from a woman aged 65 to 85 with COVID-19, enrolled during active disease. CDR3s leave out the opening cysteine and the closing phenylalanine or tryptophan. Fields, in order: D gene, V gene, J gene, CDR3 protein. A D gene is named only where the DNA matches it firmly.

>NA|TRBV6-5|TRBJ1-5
ASSYGGNQPQH
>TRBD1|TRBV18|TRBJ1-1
ASSPRTGGVDTEAF
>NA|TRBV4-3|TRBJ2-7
ASSQGEGAYEQY
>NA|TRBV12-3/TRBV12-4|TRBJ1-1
ASSSEGRQAF
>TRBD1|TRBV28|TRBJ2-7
ASSPGTGAVDEQY
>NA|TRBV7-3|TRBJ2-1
ASSLKQGSKSEQF
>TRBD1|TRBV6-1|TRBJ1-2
ASSEDGDSYGYT
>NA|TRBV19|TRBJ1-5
ASSMGRVGNQPQH
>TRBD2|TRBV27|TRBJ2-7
ASSLGTSGDYEQY
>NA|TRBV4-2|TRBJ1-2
ASSQPGQDYGYT
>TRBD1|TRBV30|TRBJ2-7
AWKGGVKNEQY
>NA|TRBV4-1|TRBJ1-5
ASSQDKGEPQH
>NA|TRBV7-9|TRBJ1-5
ASSRLGQQPQH
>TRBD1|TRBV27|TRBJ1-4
ASSRIRQGGEKLF
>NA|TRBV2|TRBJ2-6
ALIKQGIYSGANVLT
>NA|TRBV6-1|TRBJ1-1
ASSEVRQPLF
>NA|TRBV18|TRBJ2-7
ASSLLAGKNSYEQY
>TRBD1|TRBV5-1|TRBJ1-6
ASSPDRGLALH
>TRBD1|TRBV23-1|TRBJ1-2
ASSIPGQVYGYT
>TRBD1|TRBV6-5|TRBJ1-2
ASSLGQDYGYT
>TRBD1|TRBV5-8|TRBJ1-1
ASSLQGATEAF
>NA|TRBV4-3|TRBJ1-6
ASSQSMASGGMPLH
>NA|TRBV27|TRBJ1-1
ASDVRGNVIRNTEAF
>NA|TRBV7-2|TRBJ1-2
ASSGQPNYGYT
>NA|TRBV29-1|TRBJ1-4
SVEEGREKLF
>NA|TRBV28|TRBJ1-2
ASSPGNYGYT
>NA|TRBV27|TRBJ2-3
ASSLPLLDTQY
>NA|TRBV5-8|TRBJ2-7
ASTLQWTYEQY
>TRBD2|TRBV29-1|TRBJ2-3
SAVLAGGATDTQY
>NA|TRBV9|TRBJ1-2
ASSVGGATNYGYT
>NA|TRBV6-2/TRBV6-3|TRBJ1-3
ASSYTGLDGNTIY
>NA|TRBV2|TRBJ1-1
ASSKLTASNTEAF
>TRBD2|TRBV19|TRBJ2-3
ASSIELAGGPPTDTQY
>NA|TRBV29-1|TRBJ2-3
SVIVYGAGTQY
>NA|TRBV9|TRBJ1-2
ASSVDGTATNYGYT
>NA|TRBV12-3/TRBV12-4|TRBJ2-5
ASSWSQETQY
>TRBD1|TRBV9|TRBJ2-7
ASSGGTGVSYEQY
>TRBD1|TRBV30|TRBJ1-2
AWSSDRGSNYGYT
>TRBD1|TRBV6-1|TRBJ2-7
ASSERTGSYEQY
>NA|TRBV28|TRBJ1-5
ASRISSSNQPQH
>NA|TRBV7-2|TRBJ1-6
ASSHGKGPLH
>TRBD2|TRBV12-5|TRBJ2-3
ASGSGLAGDTQY
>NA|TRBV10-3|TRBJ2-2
AINPEQGANTGELF
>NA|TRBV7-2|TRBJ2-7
ASSLDSSYEQY
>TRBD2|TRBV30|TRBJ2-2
AWSVRAGVTGELF
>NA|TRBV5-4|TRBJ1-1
ASSLGGVGTEAF
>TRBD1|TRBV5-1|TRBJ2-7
ASSLNVQGSYEQY
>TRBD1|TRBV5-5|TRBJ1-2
ASSPYWDSRYGYT
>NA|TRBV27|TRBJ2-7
ASKGGGAGAPYEQY